This T cell receptor beta chain originates from a study of yellow fever vaccine responses in identical twins. Trimming pared 4 bases from V and 3 bases from J, leaving 12 bases between. The CDR3 is 14 residues long. TCRdb re-derived calls from the RT-PCR reads in MiXCR, one entry per CDR3 protein. The sample includes 450 to 700 distinct CDR3 sequences, 75% to 85% of them seen just once. The sequencing used T cells from blood (PBMCs), unsorted or a sorted subset (not recorded which), collected before or after yellow fever vaccination (not recorded which). This sequence was found in a female donor who received the yellow fever vaccine. This chain joins TRBV23-1 and TRBJ1-2; D possibly corresponds to TRBD1 (6 bases). TRBV23-1 counts as an open reading frame of uncertain function. CDR3 coding DNA: TGCGCCAGCAGTCCCGTGGACAGACACTATGGCTACACCTTC. The encoded protein is CASSPVDRHYGYTF.